The clone carrying this T cell receptor beta chain was recorded only once. The antigen remains unidentified. Assay used: immunoSEQ multiplex PCR; TCRdb lists only in-frame clones, some missing. The sample includes about 140,000 clones, 80% to 95% of them seen just once. The data derive from a study of T cell responses to AZD1222 COVID-19 vaccine. Study-wide results and limits: Close to half of all spike-specific TCRs reportedly target regions of the variants that are unmutated. After two AZD1222 doses, spike-specific TCR breadth and depth rose versus day 0.

This receptor was identified in an adult who received the AZD1222 COVID-19 vaccine. The specimen was peripheral blood, collected 28 days after the second AZD1222 dose.

The chain's CDR3 is CASSTGQGRAPGELFF. In DNA form, the CDR3 reads TGTGCCAGCAGCACTGGACAGGGGCGAGCCCCCGGGGAGCTGTTTTTT. The chain has TRBV9 and TRBJ2-2; 9 bases agree with TRBD1. The ends lost 4 bases at V and 6 bases at J; junction bases unmatched: 10. CDR1 is SGDLS and CDR2 is YYNGEE in the germline V gene. The CDR3 loop spans 16 amino acids. Full variable domain (rest looked up from reference TRBV9 and TRBJ2-2): DSGVTQTPKHLITATGQRVTLRCSPRSGDLSVYWYQQSLDQGLQFLIQYYNGEERAKGNILERFSAQQFPDLHSELNLSSLELGDSALYFCASSTGQGRAPGELFFGEGSRLTVL.